This TCR beta chain came from a study of cytomegalovirus exposure and HLA in healthy donors. This clone was seen a few times. Its antigen remains unidentified. From germline, CDR1 is GTSNPN and CDR2 SVGIG (reference sequence). V lost 0 bases and J lost 1, with 10 bases in between. The CDR3 has 15 amino acids. At the time of sampling, donors were nominally healthy, though unrecorded immune exposures were likely. Use of 60 Vbeta and 13 Jbeta primers characterized the PCR. Some clones are missing from TCRdb's copy, which holds only in-frame ones; the method was immunoSEQ multiplex PCR. The data hold over 100,000 clones, with more than 55% observed a single time. Study-wide results and limits: Reports indicate that TCR beta sequences accurately predicted the HLA-A and HLA-B alleles of most subjects. For TCR beta chains, V- and J-gene trimming was later linked to a missense DCLRE1C variant. TCR sequences were mostly rare, though some public TCRs occurred in many donors.

The receptor was derived from a man aged 18 to 29 in good health and CMV-seronegative. The chain is built from TRBV30 and TRBJ1-5; D unresolved. The sequenced sample was PBMCs. CDR3: CAWSVLGLSNQPQHF. CDR3 sequence (DNA): TGTGCCTGGAGTGTACTAGGGTTAAGCAATCAGCCCCAGCATTTT.